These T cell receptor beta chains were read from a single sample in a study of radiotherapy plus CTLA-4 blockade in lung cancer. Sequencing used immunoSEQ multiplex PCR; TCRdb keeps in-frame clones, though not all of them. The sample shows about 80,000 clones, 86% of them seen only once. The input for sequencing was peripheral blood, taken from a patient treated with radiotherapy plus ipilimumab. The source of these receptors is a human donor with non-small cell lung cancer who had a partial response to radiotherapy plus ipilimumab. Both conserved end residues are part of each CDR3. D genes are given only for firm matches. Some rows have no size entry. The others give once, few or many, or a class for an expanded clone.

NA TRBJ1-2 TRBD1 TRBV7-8 TGTGCCAGCAGTTTAAAACAAATGACAGGGAACTTACCATCCTATGGCTACACCTTC CASSLKQMTGNLPSYGYTF
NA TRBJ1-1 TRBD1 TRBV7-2 TGTGCCAGCAGCTCTACTGGGGCTAGACAGGGGAGAATGAACACTGAAGCTTTCTTT CASSSTGARQGRMNTEAFF
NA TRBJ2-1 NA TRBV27 TGTGCCAGCAGTTTATCGACGGGAGAGAAGAACAATGAGCAGTTCTTC CASSLSTGEKNNEQFF
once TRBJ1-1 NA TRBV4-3 TGCGCCAGCAGCCCCACCGGGGAGACCACTGAAGCTTTCTTT CASSPTGETTEAFF
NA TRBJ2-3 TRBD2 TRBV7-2 TGTGCCAGCAGCGGGACTAGAGGTTCCGATACGCAGTATTTT CASSGTRGSDTQYF
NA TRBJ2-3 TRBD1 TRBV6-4 TGTGCCAGCAGGGACAGGGGGTTCACAGATACGCAGTATTTT CASRDRGFTDTQYF
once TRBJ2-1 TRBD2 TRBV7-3 TGTGCCAGCAGCTTCAGCGGGAGAGGGAATGAGCAGTTCTTC CASSFSGRGNEQFF
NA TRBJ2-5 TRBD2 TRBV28 TGTGCCAGCAGTTTGTCAGCGGGAGTCCAAGAGACCCAGTACTTC CASSLSAGVQETQYF
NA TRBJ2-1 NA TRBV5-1 TGCGCCAGCAGCTTGGACGCACAGGCGGAGCAGTTCTTC CASSLDAQAEQFF
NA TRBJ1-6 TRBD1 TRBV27 TGTGCCAGCAGTTTGGGACAGGGGATCGATTCACCCCTCCACTTT CASSLGQGIDSPLHF
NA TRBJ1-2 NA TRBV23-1 TGCGCCAGCAGGGTCGGTGAACCTACCTATGGCTACACCTTC CASRVGEPTYGYTF
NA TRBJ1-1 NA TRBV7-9 TGTGCCAGCAGCCTAAAAAAGTCGAACACTGAAGCTTTCTTT CASSLKKSNTEAFF
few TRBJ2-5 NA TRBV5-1 TGCGCCAGCAGCTTGGGGGGCAGGGAAGAGACCCAGTACTTC CASSLGGREETQYF
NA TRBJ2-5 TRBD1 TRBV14 TGTGCCAGCAGCCCCCATTCGACAGGGGTTGAGACCCAGTACTTC CASSPHSTGVETQYF
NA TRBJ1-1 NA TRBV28 TGTGCCACCAGTGACTCCAGGGGTTACACTGAAGCTTTCTTT CATSDSRGYTEAFF
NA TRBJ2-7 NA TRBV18 TGTGCCAGCTCAAGAGCGACAGGTCTTACCTACGAGCAGTACTTC CASSRATGLTYEQYF
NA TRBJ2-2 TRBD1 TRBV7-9 TGTGCCAGCAGCCCTTGGACAGGGGAGGACACCGGGGAGCTGTTTTTT CASSPWTGEDTGELFF
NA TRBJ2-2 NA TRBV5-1 TGCGCCAGCAGCTTGGACCCGAGATCCGGGGAGCTGTTTTTT CASSLDPRSGELFF
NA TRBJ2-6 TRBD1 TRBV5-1 TGCGCCAGCAGAGCGGGACAGGGGCTCAACGTCCTGACTTTC CASRAGQGLNVLTF
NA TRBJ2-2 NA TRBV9 TGTGCCAGCAGCGTAGAGTTGGAGACAGTACCAGGGGCCGGGGAGCTGTTTTTT CASSVELETVPGAGELFF
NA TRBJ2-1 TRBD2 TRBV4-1 TGCGCCAGCAGCCGTTTAGGACTAGCGTTGGACAATGAGCAGTTCTTC CASSRLGLALDNEQFF
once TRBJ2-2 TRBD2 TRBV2 TGTGCCAGCAGCCTAGCGGGAGTTCCGAACACCGGGGAGCTGTTTTTT CASSLAGVPNTGELFF
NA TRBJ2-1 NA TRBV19 TGTGCCAGTCTAACAGGGTACAATGAGCAGTTCTTC CASLTGYNEQFF
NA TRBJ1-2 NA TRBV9 TGTGCCAGCAGCGTAGAACAGGGCTATGGCTACACCTTC CASSVEQGYGYTF
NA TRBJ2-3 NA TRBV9 TGTGCCAGCAGCGTAGGTCAGCGCCCCACAGATACGCAGTATTTT CASSVGQRPTDTQYF
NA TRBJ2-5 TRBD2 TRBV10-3 TGTGCCATCAGCCCAGGACTAGGTCAGACCCAGTACTTC CAISPGLGQTQYF
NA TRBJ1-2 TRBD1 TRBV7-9 TGTGCCAGCAGCTCGTATACCGGGACAGCGTACAACTATGGCTACACCTTC CASSSYTGTAYNYGYTF
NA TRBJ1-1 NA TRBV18 TGTGCCAGCTCCTTGGCGGCCCCGAACACTGAAGCTTTCTTT CASSLAAPNTEAFF
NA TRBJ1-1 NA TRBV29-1 TGCAGCGTTGAAGAGGGTAGCGCGGTCCCAACTGAAGCTTTCTTT CSVEEGSAVPTEAFF
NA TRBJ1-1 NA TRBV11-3 TGTGCCAGCAGCCCTTCGGGTCGGATCTCTGAAGCTTTCTTT CASSPSGRISEAFF
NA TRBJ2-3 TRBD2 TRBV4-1 TGCGCCAGCAGCCAAGATCGGAGGACTAGTGTGTATTTT CASSQDRRTSVYF
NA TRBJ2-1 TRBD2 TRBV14 TGTGCCAGCAGCCGAGGGACTAGCGGGAGTAATGAGCAGTTCTTC CASSRGTSGSNEQFF
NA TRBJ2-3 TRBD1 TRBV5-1 TGCGCCAGCAGCTTGGGTTTGGGACAGGCCCCAACGCAGTATTTT CASSLGLGQAPTQYF
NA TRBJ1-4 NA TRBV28 TGTGCCATCCAGGGCAACGCCGAAAAACTGTTTTTT CAIQGNAEKLFF